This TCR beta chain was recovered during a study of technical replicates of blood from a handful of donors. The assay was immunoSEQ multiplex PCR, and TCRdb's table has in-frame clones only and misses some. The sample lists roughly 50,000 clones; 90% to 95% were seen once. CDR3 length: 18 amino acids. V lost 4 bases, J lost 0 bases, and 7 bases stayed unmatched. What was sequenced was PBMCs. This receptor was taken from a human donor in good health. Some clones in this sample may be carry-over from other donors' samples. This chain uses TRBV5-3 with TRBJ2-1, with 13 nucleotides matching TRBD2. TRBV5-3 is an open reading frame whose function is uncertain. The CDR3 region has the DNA TGTGCCAGAAGCCACGGGACTAGCGGGGCTAGCTCCTACAATGAGCAGTTCTTC. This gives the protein CARSHGTSGASSYNEQFF.